This T cell receptor beta chain originates from a study of shared clonotypes between healthy human individuals. TCRdb's table, derived via immunoSEQ multiplex PCR, lists solely in-frame clones and lacks some. The sample lists 490,000 or so clones, about 82% occurring once. V shed 2 bases and J shed 0 bases, with 15 bases lying between them. Germline V gives CDR1 GTSNPN, CDR2 SVGIG (reference sequence). This CDR3 spans 16 amino acids. V and J are TRBV30 and TRBJ2-3, with a possible D match to TRBD2 (6 bases). The sequence came from a woman between 40 and 50 years old in good health. Some clones in this sample may be carry-over from other donors' samples. Specimen: PBMCs. The CDR3 here is CAWSPHSGPSTDTQYF. The CDR3 nucleotides read TGTGCCTGGAGTCCCCATAGCGGACCCAGCACAGATACGCAGTATTTT.